A selection of T cell receptor beta chains follows, all from one sample in a study of tumor-infiltrating lymphocytes in glioblastoma multiforme. Using its own MiXCR run on the multiplex PCR reads, TCRdb lists one record per CDR3 protein. The sample includes about 12,000 distinct CDR3 sequences, roughly 68% of them seen just once. Source material: brain tumor tissue. These receptors came from a male donor with glioblastoma. Each CDR3 is given with its conserved first and last residue. A D gene is named only where the DNA matches it firmly. The size entry is marked missing in some rows and otherwise reads once, few, many or a size class.

.	TRBV11-2	.	TRBJ2-7	TGTGCCAGCAGCCACTTGGAGCCATGGATAAGCTACGAGCAGTACTTC	CASSHLEPWISYEQYF
.	TRBV20-1	.	TRBJ2-1	TGCAATGCTAGAGATGAGGCAAGGCTGTATGAGCAGTTCTTT	CNARDEARLYEQFF
.	TRBV18	many	TRBJ1-1	TGTGCCAGCTCACCCGACATGAACACTGAAGCTTTCTTT	CASSPDMNTEAFF
.	TRBV4-1	.	TRBJ1-5	TGCGCCAGCAGCCAAGATCGGGACTTTAGCAATCAGCCCCAGCATTTT	CASSQDRDFSNQPQHF
.	TRBV20-1	.	TRBJ2-5	TGCAGTGCTCATCGACAGCCCCCAGAGACCCAGTACTTC	CSAHRQPPETQYF
TRBD1	TRBV2	.	TRBJ1-2	TGTGCCAGGGGGACAGGGTCTAACTATGGCTTCACCTTC	CARGTGSNYGFTF
.	TRBV6-1	.	TRBJ1-6	TGTGCCAGCAGTGAACTGGACCCAAGAAGGGATTCACCCCTCCACTTT	CASSELDPRRDSPLHF
.	TRBV11-2	.	TRBJ2-3	TGTGCCAGCAGCTCACTATCGGGGGAAGATACGGAGTATTTT	CASSSLSGEDTEYF
TRBD1	TRBV2	once	TRBJ2-2	TGTGCCTGCAACGACAGGGGCTCCACCTGGGAGCTGTTTTTT	CACNDRGSTWELFF
TRBD2	TRBV10-2	.	TRBJ2-7	TGCGCCAGCAGCAAACTAGCGGGAGGGCCAGCCTCCTACGAGCAGTACTTC	CASSKLAGGPASYEQYF
.	TRBV5-1	many	TRBJ2-7	TGCGCCAGCAGCCCGGACAGTTTCTCCTACGAGCAGTACTTC	CASSPDSFSYEQYF
.	TRBV10-2	.	TRBJ1-3	TGCGCCAGCAGTGAAATCCGGGAGGCCTCTGGAAACACCATATATTTT	CASSEIREASGNTIYF
TRBD2	TRBV2	.	TRBJ2-7	TGTGTCAGCAGTGAGGGAGGGAGTGGGTACGAGCAGTACTTC	CVSSEGGSGYEQYF
.	TRBV11-2	.	TRBJ2-2	TGTGCCATCAGCCACGAACTAGACCCCTGGGAGCTGTTTTTT	CAISHELDPWELFF
TRBD1	TRBV5-4	many	TRBJ2-5	TGTGCCAGCAGCATAGGACAGGGAAGGGAGACCCAGTACTTC	CASSIGQGRETQYF
.	TRBV20-1	.	TRBJ2-7	TGCAGTGCTAGCCCAGTGGGCGAGCAGTACTTC	CSASPVGEQYF
TRBD2	TRBV28	.	TRBJ2-1	TGTGCCAGTAGTTTAGACCCCGCAGCGGGAGGGAACAATGGACAGTTCTTC	CASSLDPAAGGNNGQFF
.	TRBV6-2/TRBV6-3	.	TRBJ2-7	TGTGCCAGCAGTTATGGCTGGGATTACAACGAGCAGTACTTC	CASSYGWDYNEQYF
TRBD2	TRBV20-1	.	TRBJ2-3	TGCAGTGCTAGGTACAGCGGGGAAGACGATACGCAGTATTTT	CSARYSGEDDTQYF
.	TRBV11-2	.	TRBJ2-2	TGTGCCAGCAGCTTGAGGGTTCAAGGTCAGAACACCGGGGACCTGTTTTTT	CASSLRVQGQNTGDLFF
.	TRBV12-3/TRBV12-4	.	TRBJ2-5	TGTGCCAGCAGTTCAGGGGAGACCCAGTACTTC	CASSSGETQYF
TRBD2	TRBV11-2	.	TRBJ2-2	TGTGCCAGCACCCCCTCATTCGGCCGAGGGCTAGCGGTAAACACCGGGGTGCTTTTTTTT	CASTPSFGRGLAVNTGVLFF
.	TRBV14	.	TRBJ2-1	TGTGCCAGCAGCCTTAACCCCAGCGGTGAGCAGTTCTTC	CASSLNPSGEQFF
TRBD1	TRBV10-3	.	TRBJ1-1	TGTGCCATCAGCGTTGGACAGGGGACTGAAGCTTTCTTT	CAISVGQGTEAFF
TRBD1	TRBV6-5	.	TRBJ1-2	TGTGCCTGCAGGAGCTACAGGGGAGACCATGGCTACACCTTC	CACRSYRGDHGYTF
.	TRBV25-1	few	TRBJ2-3	TGTGCCAGCAGTGATCGTCCAGGGGAGACAGATACGCAGTATTTT	CASSDRPGETDTQYF
.	TRBV4-1	many	TRBJ2-3	TGCGCCAGCAGCCAAGGATCATATACGGACTCATCTCAGGATACGCAGTATTTT	CASSQGSYTDSSQDTQYF
TRBD2	TRBV5-1	once	TRBJ2-1	TGCGCCAGCAGCCCTGCCGGGACTATTCACAATGAGCAGCTCTTC	CASSPAGTIHNEQLF
TRBD1	TRBV6-5	.	TRBJ2-7	TGTGCCAGCATACCCCGGGCAGGGGGATACGAGCAGTACTTC	CASIPRAGGYEQYF
.	TRBV11-1	.	TRBJ2-1	TGTGCCAGCAGCTTATCCCCCGACTCCTACAATGAGCAGTTCTTC	CASSLSPDSYNEQFF
.	TRBV6-5	.	TRBJ1-4	TGTACCAGCAGGCAAGGGGGAGGTAATGAAAAACTGTTTTTT	CTSRQGGGNEKLFF
.	TRBV11-3	.	TRBJ1-5	TGTGCCAGCAGCTTTACGGGGGGTAGCACTCAGCCCCAGCATTTT	CASSFTGGSTQPQHF
.	TRBV11-2	.	TRBJ1-3	TGTGACAGCAGCTTAGTAGGCTCCTACTCTGGAAACACCATATATTTT	CDSSLVGSYSGNTIYF
.	TRBV11-2	.	TRBJ2-1	TGTGCCAGCAGCTTAGAGACCATGGGGTTCTTC	CASSLETMGFF
.	TRBV11-2	.	TRBJ2-3	TGTGCCAGTGAGGGGGAGAGAACAGATACGCAGTATTTT	CASEGERTDTQYF
TRBD2	TRBV11-3	.	TRBJ2-1	TGTGCCAGCAGCTTGCGGCGGGAGGGACTCCATGAGCAGTTCTTC	CASSLRREGLHEQFF
TRBD2	TRBV19	few	TRBJ2-2	TGTGCCAGTAGTCCTCCCGGGACTAGCGGGATGGTCGGGGAGCTGTTTTTT	CASSPPGTSGMVGELFF
TRBD2	TRBV20-1	.	TRBJ2-3	TGCAGTGCTAGAGATTTATTTCATCCTAGCGGACTCACAGATACGCAGTATTTT	CSARDLFHPSGLTDTQYF
.	TRBV15	many	TRBJ1-5	TGTGCCACCAGCAGAGATCTAAACGGGAATCAGCCCCAGCATTTT	CATSRDLNGNQPQHF
.	TRBV11-2	.	TRBJ2-2	TGTGCCAGGAACTTAGATCGGATCGGGGAGCTGTTTTTT	CARNLDRIGELFF
.	TRBV11-2	.	TRBJ2-2	TGTGCCAGCACCCCCTCATTCGGCCAAGGGCTAACGGCAAACACCGGGGAGTTGTTTTTT	CASTPSFGQGLTANTGELFF
TRBD1	TRBV5-1	once	TRBJ2-7	TGCGCCAGCAGCTCCGGGACAGGGATTTTGTACGAACAGTACTTC	CASSSGTGILYEQYF
.	TRBV7-9	many	TRBJ2-2	TGTGCCAGCAGGGGCGGGGACGGGGAGCTGTTTTTT	CASRGGDGELFF
TRBD2	TRBV11-2	.	TRBJ2-3	TGCGCCAGCAGCCTAGCGGCCACATATACACAGTATTTT	CASSLAATYTQYF
.	TRBV13	.	TRBJ2-2	TGTGCCAGCAGCTTTGGGAACACCGGGGAGCTGTTTTTT	CASSFGNTGELFF
.	TRBV11-2	.	TRBJ2-2	TGTGCCAGCAGCTCGAGGGCTCATGGTCAGAACACAGGGGAGCTGTTTTTT	CASSSRAHGQNTGELFF
.	TRBV12-3/TRBV12-4	few	TRBJ2-2	TGTGCCAGCAGTTATAGGGGCGGGGAGCTGTTTTTT	CASSYRGGELFF
TRBD1	TRBV6-1	.	TRBJ1-4	TGTGCCAGCAGCCCTCGCTCCCGACAGGGTGAAAAACTGTTTTTT	CASSPRSRQGEKLFF
.	TRBV11-2	.	TRBJ2-1	TGTGCCAGCAGCTTAGTTTCTGGCGGGAAGGGTTCCTACAATGAGCAGTTCTTC	CASSLVSGGKGSYNEQFF
.	TRBV7-2	.	TRBJ1-2	TGTGCCAGCAGCTTATTCCAGGGCACCAACTATGGCTACACCTTC	CASSLFQGTNYGYTF
.	TRBV19	once	TRBJ1-2	TGTGCCAGTAGTATCTGGGGGGCTGGTGGCTACACCTTC	CASSIWGAGGYTF
.	TRBV3-1	.	TRBJ1-4	TGTGCCAGCAGCCTGCACGGCGCAACTAATGAAAAACTGTTTTTT	CASSLHGATNEKLFF